This entry features one T cell receptor (beta chain) sequence. The antigen is unknown. In the PCR, 60 Vbeta and 13 Jbeta primers were used. Clones were read by immunoSEQ multiplex PCR, and TCRdb kept only the in-frame ones, dropping some. The sample yields about 200,000 clones, around 82% seen once. These data are taken from a study of cytomegalovirus exposure and HLA in healthy donors. Study conclusions and caveats: The authors listed over 150 TCR beta chains as cytomegalovirus-associated.

V was clipped by 7 bases and J by 7 bases, with 17 bases between them. This CDR3 has 14 residues. Germline CDR1 reads LNHDA; CDR2 reads SQIVND (reference sequence). The source material was PBMCs. The TCR originated in a man in his forties in good health and CMV-seropositive. The chain joins TRBV19 to TRBJ1-5, with D tentatively TRBD1 (5 bases). The CDR3 DNA reads as TGTGCCAGTAAGGAGGGCCAGGGTTTCCAGCCCCAGCATTTT. This encodes CASKEGQGFQPQHF.